This section outlines one TCR beta chain sequence together with its context. Clones were sequenced by immunoSEQ multiplex PCR, and TCRdb holds only the in-frame ones, with some missing. The sample holds some 75,000 clones, 96% seen once. The CDR3 length is 15 residues. The data are from a study of cytomegalovirus exposure and HLA in healthy donors. Study-level information: A subsequent analysis reported that the 120 or so validation repertoires were produced on the same platform that had also been used for the 666 first-cohort repertoires.

The rearrangement uses TRBV21-1 and TRBJ2-1; TRBD2 is taken as the D call from the table, unchecked against the DNA. TRBV21-1 is described as a pseudogene. The sequencing input was PBMCs. This sequence was found in a woman aged 18-29 years in good health and CMV-seronegative. The CDR3 DNA reads TGTGCCAGCACCCTGACTAGCGGGAGGGCTAATGAGCAGTTCTTC. It encodes CASTLTSGRANEQFF.